These 13 T cell receptor beta chains were sequenced from one sample in a study of T-cell reconstitution after alpha-beta-depleted transplantation in children. As it was prepared, the TCRbeta library received unique molecular identifiers. TCRdb re-derived calls from the PCR reads in MiXCR, one entry per CDR3 protein. The sample has approximately 270,000 distinct CDR3 sequences, 9.9% seen once. Sequences were derived from PBMCs from the stem cell graft donor, sampled from the stem cell graft. Receptors originate from a human donor who donated a stem cell graft to a child with SCID.

In this sample, this clonotype turned up many times. The chain employs TRBV4-1 and TRBJ2-3; no firm D call. CDR1 is MGHRA and CDR2 is YSYEKL in the germline V gene. The CDR3 consists of 12 residues. V lost 1 base to trimming and J lost 5 bases, with 4 bases between them. The CDR3 DNA sequence: TGCGCCAGCAGCCAAGCAGGAGATACGCAGTATTTT. Encoded protein: CASSQAGDTQYF.

V is TRBV7-9 and J is TRBJ2-5; 8 positions agree with TRBD2. This CDR3 region has 15 residues. V shed 1 base, J shed 3 bases, and the junction held 4 bases outside the gene matches. From germline, CDR1 is SEHNR and CDR2 FQNEAQ (reference sequence). DNA for the CDR3: TGTGCCAGCAGCTTAGTCAAACTAGCGGAAGAGACCCAGTACTTC. Its protein product is CASSLVKLAEETQYF.

This clonotype was picked up many times. V usage is TRBV6-1 and J usage is TRBJ2-1; D remains ambiguous. CDR1 is MNHNS and CDR2 is SASEGT in the germline V gene. The length of the CDR3 is 14 residues. V lost 0 bases to trimming and J lost 10 bases, with 13 bases between them. CDR3 residues: CASSEARLRREQFF. The DNA of the CDR3 is TGTGCCAGCAGTGAAGCGCGGCTACGCAGAGAGCAGTTCTTC.

This clonotype occurred many times. The chain couples TRBV6-5 to TRBJ1-2; the D is unclear. Trimming pared 7 bases from V and 0 bases from J, leaving 15 bases between. The CDR3 has 15 residues. Germline V gene lookup returns CDR1 MNHEY and CDR2 SVGAGI. CDR3 coding DNA: TGTGCCAGCACCCAAGGGTCGCACCCTAACTATGGCTACACCTTC. Protein product: CASTQGSHPNYGYTF.

This clonotype was recorded a few times. The chain links TRBV5-6 to TRBJ1-5; no firm D call. This CDR3 contains 14 residues. V lost 2 bases and J lost 4, with 10 bases in between. Germline CDR1 is SGHDT and CDR2 is YYEEEE. The CDR3 sequence is CASSFGSLNQPQHF. CDR3 in DNA: TGTGCCAGCAGCTTCGGGTCCTTAAATCAGCCCCAGCATTTT.

This chain uses TRBV20-1 with TRBJ1-1; D perhaps matches TRBD1 (6 bases). V lost 6 bases, J lost 4 bases, and 15 bases lay in between. Per germline, CDR1 DFQATT and CDR2 SNEGSKA (reference sequence). The CDR3 loop spans 13 amino acids. The CDR3, as DNA: TGCAGTGCCCCTGAGGGGGGTGGCACTGAAGCTTTCTTT. Encoded protein: CSAPEGGGTEAFF.

This chain connects TRBV2 to TRBJ2-1, with D uncertain. V was clipped by 10 bases and J by 6 bases, with 7 bases between them. The germline gives CDR1 SNHLY, CDR2 FYNNEI. This CDR3 is 10 amino acids long. CDR3 nucleotides: TGTGCCACCCCCCTCAATGAGCAGTTCTTC. Translating gives CATPLNEQFF.

This clonotype was seen at least ten times. CDR3 in amino acids: CASSQGPISYEQYF. CDR3 DNA: TGTGCCAGCAGCCAAGGACCTATCTCCTACGAGCAGTACTTC. The chain uses TRBV3-1 and TRBJ2-7; D is uncertain. V shed 1 base and J shed 0 bases, with 7 bases lying between them. Germline V gene sequence: CDR1 LGHDT, CDR2 YNNKEL (reference sequence). This CDR3 comprises 14 residues.

This clonotype was recorded a few times. V is TRBV12-3 or TRBV12-4 and J is TRBJ2-7, with D tentatively TRBD1 (6 bases). The CDR3 sequence is 13 residues long. Trimming removed 5 bases from V and 6 bases from J, with 14 bases in between. CDR3 region: CASSLRQVGEQYF. CDR3 DNA sequence: TGTGCCAGCAGTCTACGACAGGTGGGCGAGCAGTACTTC.

The sample holds a few counts of this clonotype. V is TRBV20-1 and J is TRBJ2-3; 14 bases line up with TRBD2. Trimming at V came to 2 bases and at J to 3 bases, leaving 13 bases not matched to a gene. In germline, CDR1 is DFQATT, CDR2 SNEGSKA (reference sequence). CDR3 length: 19 amino acids. CDR3 in DNA: TGCAGTGCTAGAAGACTAGCGGGGGGGCACCCTCTCAGAACAGATACGCAGTATTTT. It translates to CSARRLAGGHPLRTDTQYF.

V and J are TRBV20-1 and TRBJ2-1; D remains ambiguous. Germline CDR1 and CDR2: DFQATT and SNEGSKA (reference sequence). The CDR3 loop spans 15 amino acids. Trimming removed 3 bases at V and 5 bases at J, with 17 bases between. CDR3 sequence reads: CSARRAAENNNEQFF. The CDR3 nucleotides read TGCAGTGCTAGGCGCGCGGCGGAAAATAACAATGAGCAGTTCTTC.

The chain joins TRBV20-1 to TRBJ1-2; perhaps TRBD1 as D (5 bases). Germline CDR1 reads DFQATT; CDR2 reads SNEGSKA (reference sequence). V lost 1 base, J lost 5 bases, and 11 bases lay in between. CDR3 length equals 13 residues. CDR3 DNA sequence: TGCAGTGCTAGAGCCGACAGAGAGTATGGCTACACCTTC. This gives the protein CSARADREYGYTF.

In this sample, this clonotype turned up a few times. The rearrangement joins TRBV4-2 to TRBJ2-6, with 10 bases that match TRBD1. Per germline, CDR1 LGHNA and CDR2 YNFKEQ. The CDR3 contains 19 residues. The V and J ends lost 1 base and 4 bases, in that order; junction bases with no gene match: 10. Here the CDR3 reads CASSQASLGQGSGANVLTF. CDR3 nucleotides: TGTGCCAGCAGCCAAGCGAGCCTGGGACAGGGGAGCGGGGCCAACGTCCTGACTTTC.